This T cell receptor beta chain was sequenced for a study of monozygotic twins with inflammatory bowel disease. Findings and limits, study-wide: Patients got different immunosuppressive treatments, which may have made their repertoires more variable. Among T cells, the various subtypes were not distinguishable.

CDR3 length equals 16 residues. Per germline, CDR1 SGDLS and CDR2 YYNGEE. Each UMI harboured a 6-nucleotide sample barcode and was appended via template switching. The study subjected TCRalpha and TCRbeta cDNA to two nested PCRs of approximately 16 and 10 cycles. TCRdb reprocessed the 5' RACE reads; each CDR3 protein has one entry and no DNA is given. The repertoire table contains about 300,000 distinct CDR3 sequences. A note on this clonotype: Its antigen is not identified.

The V and J genes are TRBV9 and TRBJ1-3; the D call of TRBD1 rests on TCRdb alone, since no DNA is present to check it. The sequencing input was blood. This clonotype was sampled from a human donor with ulcerative colitis or Crohn's disease, or a healthy co-twin of an affected twin (not recorded which). CDR3 sequence: CASSVEPGYAGNTIYF.